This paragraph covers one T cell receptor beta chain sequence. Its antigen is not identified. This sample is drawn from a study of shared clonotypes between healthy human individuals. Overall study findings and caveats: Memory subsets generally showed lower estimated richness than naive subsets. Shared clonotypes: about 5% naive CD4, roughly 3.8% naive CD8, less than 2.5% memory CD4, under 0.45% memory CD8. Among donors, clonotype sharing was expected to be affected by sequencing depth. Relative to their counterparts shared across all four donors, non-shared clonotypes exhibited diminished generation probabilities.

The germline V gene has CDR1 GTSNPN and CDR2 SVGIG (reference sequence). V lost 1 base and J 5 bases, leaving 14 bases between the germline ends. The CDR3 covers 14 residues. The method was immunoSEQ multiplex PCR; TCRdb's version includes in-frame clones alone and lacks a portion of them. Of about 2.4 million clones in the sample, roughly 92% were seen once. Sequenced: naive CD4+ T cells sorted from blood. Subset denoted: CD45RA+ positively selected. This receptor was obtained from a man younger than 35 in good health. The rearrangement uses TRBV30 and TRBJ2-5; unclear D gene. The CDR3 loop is CAWSARLGRETQYF. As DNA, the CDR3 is TGTGCCTGGAGTGCGAGACTGGGCCGGGAGACCCAGTACTTC.